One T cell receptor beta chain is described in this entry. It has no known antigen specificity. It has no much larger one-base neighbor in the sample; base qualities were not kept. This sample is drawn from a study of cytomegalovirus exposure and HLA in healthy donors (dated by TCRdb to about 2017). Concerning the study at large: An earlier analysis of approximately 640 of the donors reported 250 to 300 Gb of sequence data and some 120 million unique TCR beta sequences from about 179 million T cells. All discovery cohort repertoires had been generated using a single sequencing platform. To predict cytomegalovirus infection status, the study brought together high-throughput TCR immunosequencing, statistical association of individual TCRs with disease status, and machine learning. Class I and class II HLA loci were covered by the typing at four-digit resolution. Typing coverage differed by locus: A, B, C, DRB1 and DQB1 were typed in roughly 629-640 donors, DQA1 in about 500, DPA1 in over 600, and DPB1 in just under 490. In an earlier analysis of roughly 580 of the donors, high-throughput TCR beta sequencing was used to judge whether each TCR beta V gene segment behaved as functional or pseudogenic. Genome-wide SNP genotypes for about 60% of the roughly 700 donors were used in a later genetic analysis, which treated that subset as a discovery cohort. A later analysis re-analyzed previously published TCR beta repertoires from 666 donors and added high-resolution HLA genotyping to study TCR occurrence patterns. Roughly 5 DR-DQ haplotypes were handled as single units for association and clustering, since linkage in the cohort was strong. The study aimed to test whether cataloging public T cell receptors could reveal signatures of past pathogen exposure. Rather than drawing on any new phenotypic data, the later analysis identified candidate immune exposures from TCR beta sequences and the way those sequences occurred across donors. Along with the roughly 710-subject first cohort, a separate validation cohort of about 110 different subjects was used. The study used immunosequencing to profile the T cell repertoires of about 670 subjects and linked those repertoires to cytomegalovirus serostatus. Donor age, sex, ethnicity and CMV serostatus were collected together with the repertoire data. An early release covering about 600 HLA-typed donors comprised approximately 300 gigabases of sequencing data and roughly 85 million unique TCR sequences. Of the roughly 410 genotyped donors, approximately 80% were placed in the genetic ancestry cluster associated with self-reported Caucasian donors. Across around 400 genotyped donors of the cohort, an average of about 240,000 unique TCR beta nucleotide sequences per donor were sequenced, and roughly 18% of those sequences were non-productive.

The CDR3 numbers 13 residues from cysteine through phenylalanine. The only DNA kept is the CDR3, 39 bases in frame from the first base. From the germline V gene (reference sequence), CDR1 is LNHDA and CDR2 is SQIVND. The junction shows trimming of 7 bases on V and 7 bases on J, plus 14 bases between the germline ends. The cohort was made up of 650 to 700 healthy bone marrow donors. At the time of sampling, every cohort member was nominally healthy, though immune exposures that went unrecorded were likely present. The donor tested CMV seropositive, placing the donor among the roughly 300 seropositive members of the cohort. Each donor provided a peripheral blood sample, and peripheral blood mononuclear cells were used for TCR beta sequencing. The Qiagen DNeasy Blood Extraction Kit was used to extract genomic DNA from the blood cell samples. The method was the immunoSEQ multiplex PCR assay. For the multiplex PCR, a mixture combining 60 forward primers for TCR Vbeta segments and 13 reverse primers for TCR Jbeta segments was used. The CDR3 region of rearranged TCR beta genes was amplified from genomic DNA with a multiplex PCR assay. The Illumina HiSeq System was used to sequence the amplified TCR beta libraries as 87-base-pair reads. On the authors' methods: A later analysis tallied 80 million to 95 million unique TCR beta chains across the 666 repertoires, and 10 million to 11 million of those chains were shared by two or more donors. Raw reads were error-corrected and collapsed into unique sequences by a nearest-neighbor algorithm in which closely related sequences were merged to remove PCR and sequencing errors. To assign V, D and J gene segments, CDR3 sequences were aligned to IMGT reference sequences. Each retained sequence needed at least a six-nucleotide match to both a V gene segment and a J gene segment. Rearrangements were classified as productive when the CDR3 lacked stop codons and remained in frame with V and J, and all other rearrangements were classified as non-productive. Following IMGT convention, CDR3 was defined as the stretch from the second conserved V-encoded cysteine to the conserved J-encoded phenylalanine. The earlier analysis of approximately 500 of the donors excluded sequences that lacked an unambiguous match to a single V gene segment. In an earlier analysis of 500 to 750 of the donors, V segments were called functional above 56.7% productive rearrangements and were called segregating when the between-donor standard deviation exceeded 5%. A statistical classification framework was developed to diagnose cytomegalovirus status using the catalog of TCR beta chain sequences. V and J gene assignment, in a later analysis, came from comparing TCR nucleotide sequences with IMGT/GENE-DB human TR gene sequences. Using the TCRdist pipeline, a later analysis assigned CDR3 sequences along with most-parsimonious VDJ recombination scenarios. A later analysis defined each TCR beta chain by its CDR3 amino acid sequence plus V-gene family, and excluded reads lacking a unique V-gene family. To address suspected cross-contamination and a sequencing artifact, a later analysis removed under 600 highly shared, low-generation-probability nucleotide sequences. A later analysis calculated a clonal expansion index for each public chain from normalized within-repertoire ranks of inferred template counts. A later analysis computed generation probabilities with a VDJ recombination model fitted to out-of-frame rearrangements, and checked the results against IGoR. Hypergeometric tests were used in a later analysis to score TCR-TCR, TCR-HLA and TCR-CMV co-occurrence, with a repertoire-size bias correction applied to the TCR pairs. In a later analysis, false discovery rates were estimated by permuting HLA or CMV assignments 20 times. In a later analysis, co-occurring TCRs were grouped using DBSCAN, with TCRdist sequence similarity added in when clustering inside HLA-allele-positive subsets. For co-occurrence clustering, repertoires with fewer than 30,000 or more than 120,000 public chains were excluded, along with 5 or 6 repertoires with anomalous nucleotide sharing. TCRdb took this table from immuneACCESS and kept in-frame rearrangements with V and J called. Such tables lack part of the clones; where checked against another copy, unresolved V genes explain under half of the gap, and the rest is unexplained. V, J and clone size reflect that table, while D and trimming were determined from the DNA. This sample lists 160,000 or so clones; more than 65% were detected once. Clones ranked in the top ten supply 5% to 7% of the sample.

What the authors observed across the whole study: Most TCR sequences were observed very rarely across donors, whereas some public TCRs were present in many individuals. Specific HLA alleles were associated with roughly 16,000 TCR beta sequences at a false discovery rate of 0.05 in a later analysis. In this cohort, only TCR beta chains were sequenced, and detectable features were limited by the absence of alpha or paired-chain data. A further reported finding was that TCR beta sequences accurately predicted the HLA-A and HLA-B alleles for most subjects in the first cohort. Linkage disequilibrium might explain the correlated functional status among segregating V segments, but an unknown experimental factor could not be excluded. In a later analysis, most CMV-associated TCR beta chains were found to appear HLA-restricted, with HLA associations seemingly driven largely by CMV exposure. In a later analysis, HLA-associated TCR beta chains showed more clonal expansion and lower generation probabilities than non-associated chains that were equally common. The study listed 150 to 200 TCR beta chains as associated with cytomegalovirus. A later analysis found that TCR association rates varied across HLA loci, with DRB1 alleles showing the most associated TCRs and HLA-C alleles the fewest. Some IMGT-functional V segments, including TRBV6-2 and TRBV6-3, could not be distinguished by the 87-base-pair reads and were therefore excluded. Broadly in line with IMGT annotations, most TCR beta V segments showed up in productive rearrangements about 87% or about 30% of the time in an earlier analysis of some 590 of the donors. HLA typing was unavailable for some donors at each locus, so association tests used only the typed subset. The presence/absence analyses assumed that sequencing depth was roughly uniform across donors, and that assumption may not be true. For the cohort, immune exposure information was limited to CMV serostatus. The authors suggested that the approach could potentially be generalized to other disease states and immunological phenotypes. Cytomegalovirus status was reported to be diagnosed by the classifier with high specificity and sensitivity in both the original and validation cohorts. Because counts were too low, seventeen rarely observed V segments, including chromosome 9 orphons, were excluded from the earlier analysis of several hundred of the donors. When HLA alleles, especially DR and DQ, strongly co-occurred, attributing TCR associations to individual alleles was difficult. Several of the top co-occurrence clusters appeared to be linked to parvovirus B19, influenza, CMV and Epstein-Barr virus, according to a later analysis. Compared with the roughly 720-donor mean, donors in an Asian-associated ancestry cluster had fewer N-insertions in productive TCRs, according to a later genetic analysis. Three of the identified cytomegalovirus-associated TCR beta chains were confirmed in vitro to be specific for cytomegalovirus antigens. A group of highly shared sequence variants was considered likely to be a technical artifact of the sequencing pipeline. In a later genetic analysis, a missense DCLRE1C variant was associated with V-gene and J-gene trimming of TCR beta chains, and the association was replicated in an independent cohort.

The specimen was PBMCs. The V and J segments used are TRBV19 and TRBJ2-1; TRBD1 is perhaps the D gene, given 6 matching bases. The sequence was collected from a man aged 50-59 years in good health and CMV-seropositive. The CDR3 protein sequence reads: CASNTGSTNEQFF. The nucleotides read TGTGCCAGTAACACAGGGTCGACGAATGAGCAGTTCTTC. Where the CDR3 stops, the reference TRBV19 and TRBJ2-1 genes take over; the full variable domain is DGGITQSPKYLFRKEGQNVTLSCEQNLNHDAMYWYRQDPGQGLRLIYYSQIVNDFQKGDIAEGYSVSREKKESFPLTVTSAQKNPTAFYLCASNTGSTNEQFFGPGTRLTVL.